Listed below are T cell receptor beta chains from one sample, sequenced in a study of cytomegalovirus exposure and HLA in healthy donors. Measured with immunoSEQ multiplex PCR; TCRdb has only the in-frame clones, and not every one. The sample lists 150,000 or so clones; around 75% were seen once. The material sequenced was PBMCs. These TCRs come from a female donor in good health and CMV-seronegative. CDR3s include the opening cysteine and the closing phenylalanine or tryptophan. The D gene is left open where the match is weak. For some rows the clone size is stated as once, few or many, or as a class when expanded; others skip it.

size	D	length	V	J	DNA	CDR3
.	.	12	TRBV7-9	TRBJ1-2	TGTGCCAGCAGCCCCCAGGTCTATGGCTACACCTTC	CASSPQVYGYTF
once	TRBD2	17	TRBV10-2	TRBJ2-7	TGCGCCAGCAGTCCAAAAAGTCTAGCGGGGCCTAACTACGAGCAGTACTTC	CASSPKSLAGPNYEQYF
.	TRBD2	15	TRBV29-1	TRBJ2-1	TGCAGCGTTGAAGATCTGGGACTAGCGGGAGATGAGCAGTTCTTC	CSVEDLGLAGDEQFF
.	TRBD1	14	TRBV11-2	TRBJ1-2	TGTGCCAGCAGCTTACCCAGGGGGCCGGGGGGCTACACCTTC	CASSLPRGPGGYTF
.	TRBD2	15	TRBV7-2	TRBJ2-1	TGTGCCAGCAGCTTAGAGGGACTAGAGTACAATGAGCAGTTCTTC	CASSLEGLEYNEQFF
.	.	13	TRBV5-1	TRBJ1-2	TGCGCCAGCAGCTTGGGTCAGGGAAATGGCTACACCTTC	CASSLGQGNGYTF
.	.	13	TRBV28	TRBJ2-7	TGTGCCAGCACTAGCTCGTCGGGCTACGAGCAGTACTTC	CASTSSSGYEQYF
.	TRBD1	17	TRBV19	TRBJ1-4	TGTGCCTCCTCAGCCAGGGGGCCGGCGGCAACTAATGAGAAACTGTTTTTT	CASSARGPAATNEKLFF
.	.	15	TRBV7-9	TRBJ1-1	TGTGCCAGCAGCACCGAAGCGGCAGGCTTCACTGAAGCTTTCTTT	CASSTEAAGFTEAFF
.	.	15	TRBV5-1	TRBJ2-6	TGCGCCAGCAGCTTCACAAGCTCTGGGGCCAACGTCCTGACTTTC	CASSFTSSGANVLTF
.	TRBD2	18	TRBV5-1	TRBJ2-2	TGCGCCAGCAGCTCCCGGACTAGCGGGAGGCCGAGGACCGGGGAGCTGTTTTTT	CASSSRTSGRPRTGELFF
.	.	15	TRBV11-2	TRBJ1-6	TGTGCCAGCAGCCCCCAAATGCGGCAGAATTCACCCCTCCACTTT	CASSPQMRQNSPLHF
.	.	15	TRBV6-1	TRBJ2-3	TGTGCCAGCAGAGAAGCAGGGGCGAGTACAGATACGCAGTATTTT	CASREAGASTDTQYF
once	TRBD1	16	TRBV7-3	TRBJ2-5	TGTGCCAGCAGCATAGGGCCGAGACAGGGGCAAGAGACCCAGTACTTC	CASSIGPRQGQETQYF
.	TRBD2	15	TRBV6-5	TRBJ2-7	TGTGCCAGCAGTTACTCGGGAGGGGCTCCCTACGAGCAGTACTTC	CASSYSGGAPYEQYF
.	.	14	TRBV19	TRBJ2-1	TGTGCCAGTAGTACGGCCTCCAGGGGAAATGAGCAGTTCTTC	CASSTASRGNEQFF
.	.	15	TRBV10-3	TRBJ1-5	TGTGCCATCAGTGAGGAGGCAGGGGACAATCAGCCCCAGCATTTT	CAISEEAGDNQPQHF
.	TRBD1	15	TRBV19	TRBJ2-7	TGTGCCACGTCAGGGGGCTCGGCCGGGTCCTACGAGCAGTACTTC	CATSGGSAGSYEQYF
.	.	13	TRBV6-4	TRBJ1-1	TGTGCCAGCAGTGACAATCCCCAGGCGACAGCTTTCTTT	CASSDNPQATAFF
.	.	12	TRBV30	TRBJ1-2	TGTGCCTGGAGTCTGGCGGTTCATGGCTACACCTTC	CAWSLAVHGYTF
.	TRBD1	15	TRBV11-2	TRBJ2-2	TGTGCCAGCAGTCCGGACAGGGGGAGGACCGGGGAGCTGTTTTTT	CASSPDRGRTGELFF
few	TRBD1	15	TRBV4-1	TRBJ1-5	TGCGCCAGCAGCCAATCCGACAGGGTAGATCAGCCCCAGCATTTT	CASSQSDRVDQPQHF
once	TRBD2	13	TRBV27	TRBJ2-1	TGTGCCAGCGGGACTAGCTCCTACAATGAGCAGTTCTTC	CASGTSSYNEQFF
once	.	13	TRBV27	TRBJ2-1	TGTGCCAGCAGTGACTGGAGATACAATGAGCAGTTCTTC	CASSDWRYNEQFF
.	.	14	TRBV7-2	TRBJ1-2	TGTGCCAGCAGCTTAGCTGGTCGGGGGGATGGCTACACCTTC	CASSLAGRGDGYTF
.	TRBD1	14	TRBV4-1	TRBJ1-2	TGCGCCAGCAGCCTAAGGACAGGGGGAAGGAGCTACACCTTC	CASSLRTGGRSYTF
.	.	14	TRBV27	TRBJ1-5	TGTGCCAGCAGTTCCCAGGGGAGCAATCAGCCCCAGCATTTT	CASSSQGSNQPQHF
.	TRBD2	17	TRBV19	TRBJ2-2	TGTGCCAGCGGAGGGGGTGGACTAGCGGGAGGCAACGGGGAGCTGTTTTTT	CASGGGGLAGGNGELFF
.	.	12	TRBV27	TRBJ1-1	TGTGCCAGCAGTTCTAGGGGGGGGAGGGCTTTCTTT	CASSSRGGRAFF
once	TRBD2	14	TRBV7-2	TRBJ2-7	TGTGCCAGCAGCTGGGGGACTAGCGCCTACGAGCAGTACTTC	CASSWGTSAYEQYF
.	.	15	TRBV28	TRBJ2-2	TGTGCCGGCAGTCTATTAGGCGGGGTCACCGGGGAGCTGTTTTTT	CAGSLLGGVTGELFF
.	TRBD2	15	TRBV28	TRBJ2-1	TGTGCCAGCTGGAGTAGCGGGAGCTCCTACAATGAGCAGTTCTTC	CASWSSGSSYNEQFF
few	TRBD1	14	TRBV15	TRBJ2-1	TGTGCCACCAGCACTACGGACAGGGCCAATGAGCAGTTCTTC	CATSTTDRANEQFF
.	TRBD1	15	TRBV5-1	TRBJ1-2	TGCGCCAGCAGCGATTTGAGGGACAGGGCTGGCGGCTACACCTTC	CASSDLRDRAGGYTF
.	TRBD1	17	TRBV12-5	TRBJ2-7	TGTGCTAGTGGTTTGACCTCCGGGACAGGGCGTTACTACGAGCAGTACTTC	CASGLTSGTGRYYEQYF
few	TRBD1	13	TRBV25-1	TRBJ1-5	TGTGCCAGCAGGGGACAGGGGAATCAGCCCCAGCATTTT	CASRGQGNQPQHF
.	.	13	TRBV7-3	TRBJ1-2	TGTGCCAGCAGCTTAACAGGGACTGGTGGCCACACCTTC	CASSLTGTGGHTF
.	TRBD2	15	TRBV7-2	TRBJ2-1	TGTGCCAGCAGCTCCAGGACTAGCGGGAGCAATGAGCAGTTCTTC	CASSSRTSGSNEQFF
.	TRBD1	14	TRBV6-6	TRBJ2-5	TGTGCCAGCAGCAGGGGACAGCTATTAGGGACCCAGTACTTC	CASSRGQLLGTQYF
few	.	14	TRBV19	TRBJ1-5	TGTGCCAGTAGTATAACGGGGGTCAATCAGCCCCAGCATTTT	CASSITGVNQPQHF
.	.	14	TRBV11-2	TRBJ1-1	TGTGCCAGCAGCTTAGATGGTCAGTACACTGAAGCTTTCTTT	CASSLDGQYTEAFF
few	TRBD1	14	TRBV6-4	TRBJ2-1	TGTGCCAGCAGTGAGCGGACAGGAGGCCATGAGCAGTTCTTC	CASSERTGGHEQFF
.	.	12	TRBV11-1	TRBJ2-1	TGTGCCAGCAGCCAGCGGTACAATGAGCAGTTCTTC	CASSQRYNEQFF
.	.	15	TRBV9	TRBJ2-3	TGTGCCAGCAGCGTGGCTAGCAGATCCACAGATACGCAGTATTTT	CASSVASRSTDTQYF
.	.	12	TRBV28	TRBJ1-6	TGTGCCAGCAGGGGTAGGGGTTCACCCCTCCACTTT	CASRGRGSPLHF